A selection of T cell receptor beta chains follows, all from one sample in a study of post-analysis software for immune sequencing data. TCRdb fed the PCR reads into MiXCR, producing one record per CDR3 protein. Altogether more than 350,000 distinct CDR3 sequences are present, 35% to 45% being singletons, with the ten largest covering 7.6%. The material sequenced was blood. Receptors originate from a girl aged 2 to 10 with multiple sclerosis. Each CDR3 is given with its conserved first and last residue. D genes are given only for firm matches. Clone size is stated in some rows and not others, as once, few, many or a class when expanded.

size	J	V	D	CDR3	DNA
NA	TRBJ1-6	TRBV7-9	TRBD1	CASTPGTGANSPLHF	TGTGCCAGCACCCCCGGGACAGGGGCAAATTCACCCCTCCACTTT
NA	TRBJ2-5	TRBV28	TRBD2	CASSSSGEETQYF	TGTGCCAGCAGTAGTAGCGGGGAGGAGACCCAGTACTTC
few	TRBJ2-1	TRBV5-1	NA	CASSLSWDNEQFF	TGCGCCAGCAGCTTGTCCTGGGACAATGAGCAGTTCTTC
few	TRBJ1-2	TRBV3-1	NA	CASSQVEMEASYTF	TGTGCCAGCAGCCAAGTGGAGATGGAGGCAAGCTACACCTTC
few	TRBJ2-1	TRBV10-1	NA	CASSESGYNNEQFF	TGCGCCAGCAGTGAGTCGGGCTACAACAATGAGCAGTTCTTC
NA	TRBJ2-7	TRBV5-1	TRBD1	CASSTGQGQVSYEQYF	TGCGCCAGCAGCACCGGACAGGGCCAGGTGTCCTACGAGCAGTACTTC
few	TRBJ2-5	TRBV6-1	NA	CASRGTNGSQETQYF	TGTGCCAGCAGGGGGACGAATGGCAGTCAAGAGACCCAGTACTTC
NA	TRBJ2-5	TRBV7-9	NA	CASMDSETYVQYF	TGTGCCAGCATGGATAGCGAAACCTACGTGCAGTACTTC
NA	TRBJ2-3	TRBV24-1	TRBD2	CATSGPGLAGFTDTQYF	TGTGCCACCAGTGGCCCCGGACTAGCGGGATTCACAGATACGCAGTATTTT
few	TRBJ2-7	TRBV5-1	TRBD1	CASSTGQFYEQYF	TGCGCCAGCAGCACGGGACAGTTCTACGAGCAGTACTTC